Listed below are T cell receptor beta chains from one sample, sequenced in a study of blood T cell repertoires in COVID-19. The repertoire was sequenced with immunoSEQ multiplex PCR; TCRdb's copy has only in-frame clones and lacks some. The sample has about 480,000 clones, roughly nine tenths seen once. Material for sequencing was peripheral blood. Receptor source: a woman aged 45 to 65 with COVID-19, enrolled during active disease. CDR3s include the opening cysteine and the closing phenylalanine or tryptophan. A D gene is named only where the DNA matches it firmly. Part of the rows lack a size; the others show once, few, many or a class for expanded clones.

D gene,V gene,J gene,clone size,CDR3 protein,CDR3 DNA
-,TRBV14,TRBJ1-1,few,CASSQVAAKTEAFF,TGTGCCAGCAGCCAAGTGGCAGCGAAGACTGAAGCTTTCTTT
TRBD1,TRBV19,TRBJ2-1,-,CASSIGTGGGGIINEQFF,TGTGCCAGTAGTATTGGGACAGGGGGCGGCGGGATAATTAATGAGCAGTTCTTC
TRBD1,TRBV28,TRBJ1-3,-,CASSFFTTGGAGPIYF,TGTGCCAGCAGTTTCTTCACGACAGGGGGCGCAGGTCCCATATATTTT
TRBD1,TRBV5-1,TRBJ2-7,-,CASSLGPGQGDYEQYF,TGCGCCAGCAGCTTGGGGCCGGGACAGGGGGACTACGAGCAGTACTTC
-,TRBV28,TRBJ1-2,-,CASSFLANYGYTF,TGTGCCAGCAGTTTTCTAGCTAACTATGGCTACACCTTC
TRBD1,TRBV19,TRBJ1-2,once,CASSSYRGRFYGYTF,TGTGCCAGTAGTTCATACAGGGGGCGCTTCTATGGCTACACCTTC
-,TRBV12-3/TRBV12-4,TRBJ1-2,-,CASSRGGRYGYTF,TGTGCCAGCTCCCGGGGGGGCCGGTATGGCTACACCTTC
TRBD1,TRBV2,TRBJ1-2,few,CASSDRGDGYTF,TGTGCCAGCAGCGACAGGGGGGATGGCTACACCTTC
-,TRBV6-6,TRBJ2-2,few,CASSSLRDTGELFF,TGTGCCAGCAGTTCCCTCCGGGACACCGGGGAGCTGTTTTTT
-,TRBV18,TRBJ1-2,-,CASSPELQGYGYTF,TGTGCCAGCTCACCTGAATTACAGGGCTATGGCTACACCTTC
TRBD2,TRBV5-5,TRBJ2-3,-,CASSFGPAGTSTDTQYF,TGTGCCAGCAGCTTCGGGCCAGCGGGGACTAGCACAGATACGCAGTATTTT
-,TRBV29-1,TRBJ1-5,-,CSVHGGDDQPQHF,TGCAGCGTGCACGGGGGGGACGATCAGCCCCAGCATTTT
-,TRBV5-6,TRBJ1-2,-,CASSLSGYGYTF,TGTGCCAGCAGCTTGTCAGGATATGGCTACACCTTC
-,TRBV11-1,TRBJ2-2,-,CASSLSGGANTGELFF,TGTGCCAGCAGCTTAAGCGGCGGGGCTAACACCGGGGAGCTGTTTTTT
-,TRBV9,TRBJ1-4,-,CASSVGGRRSANEKLFF,TGTGCCAGCAGCGTAGGGGGCCGACGGTCGGCTAATGAAAAACTGTTTTTT
-,TRBV3-1/TRBV3-2,TRBJ2-2,-,CASSQFLVGELFF,TGTGCCAGCAGCCAATTTTTAGTCGGGGAGCTGTTTTTT
-,TRBV19,TRBJ1-3,-,CASTPGDSGNTIYF,TGTGCCAGTACCCCCGGGGACTCTGGAAACACCATATATTTT
-,TRBV5-1,TRBJ1-2,-,CASSLGQLSYGYTF,TGCGCCAGCAGCTTGGGGCAGTTAAGCTATGGCTACACCTTC
-,TRBV9,TRBJ2-3,once,CASSVVGPDTQYF,TGTGCCAGCAGCGTAGTGGGGCCAGATACGCAGTATTTT
TRBD2,TRBV9,TRBJ2-5,-,CASSPIPGTSGGRVETQYF,TGTGCCAGCAGCCCGATTCCCGGGACTAGCGGGGGGAGGGTCGAGACCCAGTACTTC
TRBD2,TRBV5-1,TRBJ2-1,-,CASSFGGTTISYNEQFF,TGCGCCAGCAGCTTCGGGGGGACCACAATCTCCTACAATGAGCAGTTCTTC
-,TRBV18,TRBJ1-4,-,CASSAGTLRTNEKLFF,TGTGCCAGCTCAGCCGGGACATTGAGGACAAATGAAAAACTGTTTTTT
-,TRBV9,TRBJ2-7,-,CASSVDAGNAYEQYF,TGTGCCAGCAGCGTAGATGCGGGGAACGCCTACGAGCAGTACTTC
-,TRBV12-3/TRBV12-4,TRBJ1-4,-,CASRGSSPEKLFF,TGTGCCAGCAGGGGCTCCTCACCGGAAAAACTGTTTTTT
-,TRBV6-2/TRBV6-3,TRBJ1-2,-,CASSREGNYGYTF,TGTGCCAGCAGTCGAGAGGGTAACTATGGCTACACCTTC
-,TRBV4-2,TRBJ2-3,-,CASSLELADTQYF,TGTGCCAGCAGCCTCGAACTCGCGGATACGCAGTATTTT
-,TRBV6-1,TRBJ1-1,few,CASSEDDGGTEAFF,TGTGCCAGCAGTGAAGATGACGGAGGGACTGAAGCTTTCTTT
-,TRBV5-5,TRBJ1-1,-,CASSLGSGNTEAFF,TGTGCCAGCAGCCTAGGTTCGGGGAACACTGAAGCTTTCTTT
TRBD1,TRBV6-5,TRBJ2-5,-,CASLKSQGEKTQYF,TGTGCCTCCCTCAAGTCCCAGGGGGAGAAGACCCAGTACTTC
-,TRBV5-5,TRBJ2-7,-,CASRRAVEPPYEQYF,TGTGCCAGCAGGCGGGCGGTGGAACCCCCCTACGAGCAGTACTTC
-,TRBV19,TRBJ1-3,-,CASSKGLSGNTIYF,TGTGCCAGTAGTAAGGGACTCTCTGGAAACACCATATATTTT
-,TRBV14,TRBJ1-2,-,CASSQDVAGARGYTF,TGTGCCAGCAGCCAAGATGTAGCGGGGGCGCGGGGCTACACCTTC
-,TRBV9,TRBJ2-1,few,CASSVGAGIGNEQFF,TGTGCCAGCAGCGTAGGGGCAGGGATTGGGAATGAGCAGTTCTTC
TRBD2,TRBV6-6,TRBJ2-5,-,CASSYVGTSFQETQYF,TGTGCCAGCAGTTATGTCGGGACTAGCTTCCAAGAGACCCAGTACTTC
-,TRBV30,TRBJ1-1,-,CASRQMNTEAFF,TGTGCTTCCCGCCAGATGAACACTGAAGCTTTCTTT
TRBD2,TRBV19,TRBJ2-2,-,CASKGLAGVTGELFF,TGTGCCAGTAAAGGGCTAGCGGGGGTCACCGGGGAGCTGTTTTTT